The sequence of this T cell receptor (beta chain) was determined in a study of cytomegalovirus exposure and HLA in healthy donors. Overall study context: Unique TCRs from HLA-typed donors, roughly 89 million of them, were held in an early data release.

Details on this clone: Its matching antigen is unknown.

Overall study results and limits: TCR beta sequences reportedly predicted most subjects' HLA-A and HLA-B alleles accurately. Later genetic work tied a missense DCLRE1C variant to beta-chain V and J trimming.

Germline values: CDR1 MNHNY, CDR2 SVGAGI (reference sequence). V lost 6 bases and J lost 6; bases outside the gene matches: 7. The CDR3 contains 13 residues. PCR involved 60 Vbeta and 13 Jbeta primers. Clones were sequenced by immunoSEQ multiplex PCR, and TCRdb holds only the in-frame ones, with some missing. The data contain approximately 130,000 clones, 83% of them seen just once; the ten biggest clones take up around 1.2%. The receptor was derived from a girl aged 2 to 10 in good health and CMV-seronegative. The sample was PBMCs. This rearrangement joins TRBV6-6 to TRBJ1-2, with 7 bases aligning to TRBD1. The CDR3 DNA is TGTGCCAGCAGCTATACAGGGGTTAATGGCTACACCTTC. It translates to CASSYTGVNGYTF.